A selection of T cell receptor beta chains follows, all from one sample in a study of blood T cell repertoires in COVID-19. Sequencing used immunoSEQ multiplex PCR; TCRdb keeps in-frame clones, though not all of them. The table has 150,000 or so clones, around two thirds seen once. The sample was peripheral blood. These receptors all stem from a woman older than 75 with acute or convalescent COVID-19. The CDR3 runs from the conserved cysteine through the conserved F or W. A D gene is named only where the DNA matches it firmly. Size values are once, few and many counts, or a class for expanded clones, and some rows have none.

d_call	clone_size	v_call	j_call	cdr3_aa	cdr3_nt
TRBD2	NA	TRBV24-1	TRBJ2-1	CATSDPSWATSVPYNEQFF	TGTGCCACCAGTGATCCGTCCTGGGCGACTAGCGTCCCGTACAATGAGCAGTTCTTC
NA	once	TRBV6-5	TRBJ2-7	CAGKLDTSSYEQYF	TGTGCCGGCAAATTAGACACCAGCTCCTACGAGCAGTACTTC
NA	NA	TRBV4-3	TRBJ2-1	CASSSHFSRGKNNEQFF	TGCGCCAGCAGCTCACATTTTAGCAGGGGCAAAAACAATGAGCAGTTCTTC
NA	once	TRBV28	TRBJ2-2	CASSQGQFNTGELFF	TGTGCCAGCAGCCAAGGACAGTTCAACACCGGGGAGCTGTTTTTT
NA	once	TRBV7-3	TRBJ2-7	CASTPGRVEQYF	TGTGCCAGCACCCCTGGTAGAGTCGAGCAGTACTTC
NA	NA	TRBV7-9	TRBJ1-2	CASSLSAIGSNGYTF	TGTGCCAGCAGCTTAAGCGCTATCGGGTCGAATGGCTACACCTTC
TRBD2	NA	TRBV11-2	TRBJ2-5	CASSLGGLAGDGETQYF	TGTGCCAGCAGCTTAGGGGGACTAGCGGGAGATGGAGAGACCCAGTACTTC
NA	NA	TRBV11-2	TRBJ2-3	CASSQGVADTQYF	TGTGCCAGCAGCCAAGGGGTCGCAGATACGCAGTATTTT
TRBD2	once	TRBV9	TRBJ2-1	CASSVVGLDGNEQFF	TGTGCCAGCAGCGTAGTGGGACTAGATGGCAATGAGCAGTTCTTC
NA	NA	TRBV5-1	TRBJ1-5	CASSQDSRNQPQHF	TGCGCCAGCAGCCAAGACAGCCGCAATCAGCCCCAGCATTTT
TRBD1	NA	TRBV29-1	TRBJ2-7	CSVEDRDRGHEQYF	TGCAGCGTTGAAGATCGGGACAGGGGCCACGAGCAGTACTTC
TRBD1	NA	TRBV5-6	TRBJ2-5	CASSLFRDRAQETQYF	TGTGCCAGCAGCTTGTTTCGGGACAGAGCGCAAGAGACCCAGTACTTC
TRBD1	NA	TRBV11-3	TRBJ2-2	CASSRQGDTGELFF	TGTGCCAGCAGCAGACAGGGGGACACCGGGGAGCTGTTTTTT
TRBD2	NA	TRBV5-4	TRBJ2-7	CASSLVGGSIGEQYF	TGTGCCAGCAGCTTGGTCGGCGGGAGTATCGGCGAGCAGTACTTC
TRBD1	NA	TRBV29-1	TRBJ1-5	CSVSPGQGSGNQPQHF	TGCAGCGTTTCACCGGGACAGGGGTCGGGCAATCAGCCCCAGCATTTT
TRBD2	NA	TRBV29-1	TRBJ2-2	CSVRVSGFSGELFF	TGCAGCGTGAGGGTTAGCGGGTTTTCCGGGGAGCTGTTTTTT
NA	few	TRBV5-4	TRBJ2-3	CASSLSGGYTDTQYF	TGTGCCAGCAGCTTGTCTGGCGGGTACACAGATACGCAGTATTTT
NA	NA	TRBV3-1/TRBV3-2	TRBJ2-5	CASSQGAGAETQYF	TGTGCCAGCAGCCAAGGTGCGGGCGCGGAGACCCAGTACTTC
NA	NA	TRBV9	TRBJ2-7	CASSSPLQGTSYEQYF	TGTGCCAGCAGCTCCCCTTTACAGGGAACCTCCTACGAGCAGTACTTC
TRBD2	NA	TRBV7-3	TRBJ2-1	CASSPGTSYNEQFF	TGTGCCAGCAGCCCAGGGACTAGTTACAATGAGCAGTTCTTC
TRBD2	NA	TRBV19	TRBJ2-1	CASGLAGITTPVF	TGTGCCAGTGGACTAGCGGGGATTACTACCCCGGTCTTC
TRBD1	NA	TRBV27	TRBJ2-7	CASSSLAGTGGAKHF	TGTGCCAGCAGCTCCCTCGCCGGGACAGGGGGCGCGAAGCACTTC
TRBD1	NA	TRBV19	TRBJ1-5	CASHGTGRNQPQHF	TGTGCCAGTCACGGGACAGGCCGTAATCAGCCCCAGCATTTT
NA	NA	TRBV27	TRBJ1-1	CASSSPGSTEAFF	TGTGCCAGCAGTTCTCCGGGGAGCACTGAAGCTTTCTTT